These 15 T cell receptor beta chains came from one sample sequenced in a study of blood T cell repertoires in COVID-19. Profiled with immunoSEQ multiplex PCR; TCRdb holds only in-frame clones, not every one. The repertoire holds 150,000 to 180,000 clones, with approximately 90% as singletons. The sample was peripheral blood. Receptors originate from a middle-aged woman with acute or convalescent COVID-19.

This chain joins TRBV27 and TRBJ2-2; 10 bases align to TRBD1. The V gene end was trimmed by 3 bases and the J gene end by 7 bases; junction bases not matched to a gene: 5. The CDR3 runs 15 residues. The germline CDR1 and CDR2 sequences are MNHEY and SMNVEV (reference sequence). The CDR3 coding sequence is TGTGCCAGCAGTTTTCACCGGGACAGGGGCGGGGAGCTGTTTTTT. Translation gives CASSFHRDRGGELFF.

CDR3 protein: CASSYWTGADQPQHF. CDR3 coding DNA: TGTGCCAGCAGTTATTGGACAGGAGCTGATCAGCCCCAGCATTTT. The chain is built from TRBV28 and TRBJ1-5; the match to TRBD1 covers 7 bases. This CDR3 region has 15 residues. The germline V gene has CDR1 MDHEN and CDR2 SYDVKM. V shed 4 bases and J 5 bases; nucleotides not matched to a gene: 8.

This clone was found once. The CDR3, as DNA: TGTGCCAGCAGTTTATATGTGTGGGACAGAGAAATGAACACTGAAGCTTTCTTT. It yields the protein CASSLYVWDREMNTEAFF. V is TRBV28 and J is TRBJ1-1; 7 bases map to TRBD1. V dropped 1 base and J dropped 0; count of bases not matched to a gene: 11. The CDR3 is made up of 18 amino acids. CDR1 is MDHEN, CDR2 SYDVKM, per germline. The whole variable domain, filled in from reference TRBV28 and TRBJ1-1, reads DVKVTQSSRYLVKRTGEKVFLECVQDMDHENMFWYRQDPGLGLRLIYFSYDVKMKEKGDIPEGYSVSREKKERFSLILESASTNQTSMYLCASSLYVWDREMNTEAFFGQGTRLTVV.

The gene calls are TRBV28 and TRBJ1-1; 8 bases agree with TRBD1. The CDR3 is 14 amino acids. V lost 6 bases, J lost 1 base, and 4 bases stayed unmatched. Germline CDR1 is MDHEN and CDR2 is SYDVKM. The CDR3 DNA follows: TGTGCCAGCAGACAGACAGGGGAGAACACTGAAGCTTTCTTT. Residues: CASRQTGENTEAFF.

The chain carries TRBV6-5 and TRBJ2-1, with 11 bases matching TRBD2. This CDR3 is 14 amino acids long. Trimming removed 6 bases from V and 6 bases from J; junction bases left unmatched: 4. The germline gives CDR1 MNHEY, CDR2 SVGAGI. The CDR3 bases are TGTGCCAGCAGGACTAGCGGGGTTATCAATGAGCAGTTCTTC. As protein: CASRTSGVINEQFF.

This chain's CDR3 is CAGQGWGKNSPLHF. The DNA of the CDR3 is TGTGCCGGACAGGGTTGGGGGAAAAATTCACCCCTCCACTTT. The chain is built from TRBV28 and TRBJ1-6; TRBD1 agrees at 8 bases. CDR3 length: 14 residues. The germline CDR1 and CDR2 sequences are MDHEN and SYDVKM. V lost 11 bases to trimming and J lost 7 bases; unmatched junction nucleotides: 10. The full variable domain, in which reference TRBV28 and TRBJ1-6 provide the parts outside the CDR3, is DVKVTQSSRYLVKRTGEKVFLECVQDMDHENMFWYRQDPGLGLRLIYFSYDVKMKEKGDIPEGYSVSREKKERFSLILESASTNQTSMYLCAGQGWGKNSPLHFGNGTRLTVT.

This chain joins TRBV5-1 and TRBJ2-7; 9 positions match TRBD1. With 4 bases clipped from V and 6 bases from J, the junction kept 8 bases outside the gene matches. Germline-derived CDR1 and CDR2 are SGHRS and YFSETQ. The CDR3 totals 14 residues. The CDR3: CASSAGTGFSEQYF. CDR3 nucleotide sequence: TGCGCCAGCAGCGCCGGGACAGGGTTCTCCGAGCAGTACTTC. Full variable domain (outside the CDR3, taken from reference TRBV5-1 and TRBJ2-7): KAGVTQTPRYLIKTRGQQVTLSCSPISGHRSVSWYQQTPGQGLQFLFEYFSETQRNKGNFPGRFSGRQFSNSRSEMNVSTLELGDSALYLCASSAGTGFSEQYFGPGTRLTVT.

The chain couples TRBV19 to TRBJ1-1; D might be TRBD1 (6 bases). CDR3 length: 17 amino acids. V was pared by 5 bases and J by 1 base, with 20 bases between. The germline V gene has CDR1 LNHDA and CDR2 SQIVND (reference sequence). The CDR3 nucleotides read TGTGCCAGTAGTGCAACATATTTGGACAGAGCGAACACTGAAGCTTTCTTT. As protein: CASSATYLDRANTEAFF.

This chain joins TRBV14 and TRBJ2-7, with 10 bases matching TRBD1. The junction had 10 bases not matched to a gene; V was cut back by 4 bases and J by 7 bases. Germline assignment: CDR1 SGHDN and CDR2 FVKESK. This CDR3 comprises 15 residues. This chain's CDR3 is CASSLHGTGAGEQYF. The CDR3 DNA follows: TGTGCCAGCAGCCTACACGGGACAGGGGCGGGTGAGCAGTACTTC.

The chain couples TRBV7-2 to TRBJ1-1; 10 nucleotides align to TRBD1. CDR1 SGHTA and CDR2 FQGNSA come from the germline V gene. This CDR3 has 15 amino acids. The junction had 4 bases not matched to a gene; V was cut back by 3 bases and J by 3 bases. The CDR3 DNA reads TGTGCCAGCAGCTTTGACAGGGGGCTCTACACTGAAGCTTTCTTT. Translated, it gives CASSFDRGLYTEAFF.

The rearrangement joins TRBV18 to TRBJ2-2, with TRBD1 matching 8 bases. The CDR3 is made up of 18 amino acids. The V gene end was trimmed by 2 bases and the J gene end by 4 bases; junction bases not matched to a gene: 12. Germline-derived CDR1 and CDR2 are KGHSH and LQKENI. CDR3 protein: CASSPRLLGQESTGELFF. The CDR3 DNA reads TGTGCCAGCTCACCAAGGCTTTTGGGACAGGAAAGCACCGGGGAGCTGTTTTTT.

CDR3 nucleotides: TGTGCCAGCAGCTTAGGGCGGAACCCTCCAGAGAGGAACACTGAAGCTTTCTTT. Amino acids: CASSLGRNPPERNTEAFF. The chain links TRBV7-9 to TRBJ1-1; D is undetermined. Germline CDR1 reads SEHNR; CDR2 reads FQNEAQ (reference sequence). The CDR3 loop spans 18 amino acids. Trimming took 1 base from V and 1 from J, leaving 19 bases between them.

The V gene is TRBV11-3, the J gene TRBJ2-4, with TRBD1 matching over 8 bases. Losses at the gene ends were 0 bases for V and 0 bases for J; bases not matched to a gene: 7. Looked up from germline, CDR1 is SGHNT and CDR2 is YENEEA. This CDR3 contains 18 residues. This CDR3 is CASSLDPGQGLAKNIQYF. CDR3 coding DNA: TGTGCCAGCAGCTTAGACCCAGGACAGGGACTAGCCAAAAACATTCAGTACTTC.

A single count supports this clone. The chain has TRBV4-1 and TRBJ2-2; no firm D call. The length of the CDR3 is 18 residues. Germline CDR1 and CDR2: MGHRA and YSYEKL. Trimming took off 0 bases at V and 2 bases at J, with 16 bases between the two ends. CDR3 sequence: CASSQDWASLYNTGELFF. CDR3 bases: TGCGCCAGCAGCCAAGATTGGGCATCCCTTTACAACACCGGGGAGCTGTTTTTT.

The genes are TRBV15 and TRBJ1-6, with TRBD1 matching 9 bases. Germline V gene sequence: CDR1 LNHNV, CDR2 YYDKDF (reference sequence). Trimming cost V 2 bases and J 10 bases; bases outside gene matches: 6. CDR3 length: 15 amino acids. CDR3 in amino acids: CATSRTRTGASPLHF. In nucleotides, the CDR3 is TGTGCCACCAGCAGAACAAGGACAGGGGCCTCACCCCTCCACTTT.